The present entry profiles one TCR beta chain with its context. These data come from a study of cytomegalovirus exposure and HLA in healthy donors. Vbeta (60) and Jbeta (13) primers were used in the PCR. Profiling relied on immunoSEQ multiplex PCR, and the TCRdb table lists in-frame clones only, not all of them. This sample has about 150,000 clones, with 60% to 80% found just once. Per the germline V gene, CDR1 is SGHTA and CDR2 is FQGTGA. V lost 1 base, J lost 6 bases, and 18 bases lay in between. This CDR3 spans 16 amino acids. J is TRBJ1-1 and V is TRBV7-3; no definite D call. The clonotype was recovered from a man between 45 and 60 years old in good health and CMV-seropositive. The sequenced sample consisted of PBMCs. CDR3 region: CASSLIAPKGPPEAFF. Here the CDR3 DNA reads TGTGCCAGCAGCTTAATAGCCCCAAAAGGCCCCCCTGAAGCTTTCTTT.